This T cell receptor beta chain was obtained from a study of T cells after yellow fever vaccination (dated by TCRdb to about 2019). For the study in its entirety: Libraries from fractions with low cell numbers were prepared with the SMART-Seq v4 Ultra Low Input RNA kit. Bulk TCR alpha and beta repertoires were sequenced longitudinally to track T-cell clones before and after primary and booster YFV17D yellow fever vaccination. Two healthy male donors, one aged 18 to 30 and one aged 30 to 40 years, were included in the cohort. Blood was drawn at multiple timepoints before and after primary and secondary immunization, with bulk PBMC replicates and cell subsets isolated.

TCR cDNA was synthesized by 5'RACE template switching, which introduced a universal primer site and unique molecular identifiers. Priming of cDNA synthesis was performed from both the TCR alpha and TCR beta constant segments. Library amplification involved two PCR steps, and the second step added sample barcodes and sequencing adapters. Sequencing of libraries was performed on Illumina HiSeq 2500 (2x100 bp) or NovaSeq (2x150 bp). Per the source publication's procedure: Demultiplexing of reads and collapsing into UMI consensus sequences were performed with MIGEC, and V(D)J alignment was carried out with MiXCR. Clonotypes responding to the vaccine were identified with edgeR on replicate PBMC samples, with the criteria of FDR below 0.01 and a log2 fold change above 5 up to day 15. Bulk clonotypes were assigned CD4 or CD8 identity according to which sequenced CD4 or CD8 repertoire held them at higher abundance. The public reads were run again by TCRdb, first through fastp at Q25 and then through MiXCR, and only productive beta chains were kept. One record per CDR3 amino acid sequence lists the most common genes and DNA. For this entry, the V and J calls and clone size follow TCRdb and not the study's own pipeline. Across this sample there are about 260,000 distinct CDR3 sequences, with 13% seen only once. Clones ranked in the top ten supply 0.4% to 0.55% of the sample.

The V end loses 7 bases and the J end loses 2 bases, and a stretch of 6 bases separates them. The CDR3 sequence holds 13 residues, the cysteine and phenylalanine included. The retained sequence is limited to the CDR3, 39 bases, with the frame set at the first base. Looking up the germline V gene yields CDR1 SNHLY and CDR2 FYNNEI. What the authors observed across the whole study: The secondary T-cell response was weaker than the primary response but faster, peaking on day 5 instead of day 15. A small fraction of clonotypes showed up in both the CD4 and CD8 compartments, probably as a result of convergent recombination. FACS-sorted repertoires could contain abundant contaminating clonotypes from the bulk population, so computational filtering was required. After the booster, most clones that had expanded after primary vaccination were detected again (about 95% of CD4 and roughly nine tenths of CD8), suggesting broad maintenance of memory. The study included only two donors, which limits how far the findings can be generalized.

This specimen's treatment or condition label, per the study, means: live attenuated yellow fever vaccine strain. PBMCs were isolated from peripheral blood using a standard Ficoll-Paque protocol. Dynabeads CD4 and CD8 positive selection kits were used to isolate CD4 and CD8 T-cell fractions. TriZol was used to extract RNA from bulk PBMCs, CD4 and CD8 fractions, and dextramer-positive and dextramer-negative fractions. As concerns this clonotype: It has no known antigen specificity. The input lacks base qualities; no much larger clone sits a single base away.

This material consisted of CD4+ T cells sorted from PBMCs, taken 45 days after the yellow fever booster vaccination. The source is a man aged 25 to 45 who received the YFV17D yellow fever vaccine. This sequence uses TRBV2 and TRBJ2-6, with no confidently assigned D gene. CDR3 loop: CASKVAGANVLTF. The DNA sequence is as follows: TGTGCCAGCAAGGTAGCTGGGGCCAACGTCCTGACTTTC. Full variable domain (CDR3 extended with the reference TRBV2 and TRBJ2-6 proteins): EPEVTQTPSHQVTQMGQEVILRCVPISNHLYFYWYRQILGQKVEFLVSFYNNEISEKSEIFDDQFSVERPDGSNFTLKIRSTKLEDSAMYFCASKVAGANVLTFGAGSRLTVL.